This TCR beta chain comes out of a study of T cell repertoires and HLA-DP antigens. Study-level information: Versus self, one alloantigen differed at one groove amino acid, the other at around ten. The study's findings and limits: The CD4+ repertoire was not split into naive and memory. Previously undetected clones averaged about 33% and 55% against the two alleles respectively. Antigen presentation used HeLa cells, with total CD4+ cells responding.

Looked up from germline, CDR1 is SEHNR and CDR2 is FQNEAQ (reference sequence). The CDR3 contains 15 residues. V dropped 5 bases and J dropped 7; count of bases not matched to a gene: 6. Sequencing used immunoSEQ multiplex PCR; TCRdb keeps in-frame clones, though not all of them. The sample comprises about 89,000 clones, around 86% of which are singletons, and about 1.7% rests with the top ten. Concerning this clone: Its matching antigen is unknown.

The TCR comes from a man in his forties or fifties in good health and CMV-seronegative. The chain couples TRBV7-9 to TRBJ1-6, with 9 bases lining up with TRBD1. Sequencing used CD4+ T cells from PBMCs. DNA for the CDR3: TGTGCCAGCAGCGGACCCGGGACAGGGAATTCACCCCTCCACTTT. The encoded protein is CASSGPGTGNSPLHF.